Following are 2 T cell receptor beta chains from one sample sequenced in a study of shared clonotypes between healthy human individuals. Produced via immunoSEQ multiplex PCR; TCRdb's table is partial and in-frame only. This sample has around 980,000 clones, with roughly 74% found just once. Sequenced input: memory CD4+ T cells from PBMCs. The sample's subset: CD45RA-negative fraction. The receptor source for this set is a man between 18 and 29 years old in good health. Some clones in this sample may be carry-over from other donors' samples.

CDR3 DNA sequence: TGTGCCAGCAGCGAGGGACTAGCGGGAGGCCCCCGGGAGCTGTTTTTT. It codes for CASSEGLAGGPRELFF. The chain combines TRBV5-4 with TRBJ2-2, with TRBD2 matching 15 bases. Trimming took 4 bases from V and 9 from J; bases not matched to a gene: 7. This CDR3 contains 16 residues. CDR1 and CDR2 (germline): SGHNT, YYREEE (reference sequence).

This CDR3 is CASSLTSAPGNTIYF. CDR3 nucleotide sequence: TGTGCCAGCAGCTTAACTAGCGCGCCTGGAAACACCATATATTTT. V and J are TRBV7-3 and TRBJ1-3; D unresolved. Deletions cut 0 bases from V and 2 bases from J, with 8 bases between. There are 15 residues in the CDR3. Per germline, CDR1 SGHTA and CDR2 FQGTGA.